These 25 T cell receptor beta chains came from one sample sequenced in a study of cytomegalovirus exposure and HLA in healthy donors. PCR was performed using 60 Vbeta and 13 Jbeta primers. The assay was immunoSEQ multiplex PCR, and TCRdb's table has in-frame clones only and misses some. The repertoire holds approximately 150,000 clones, with just under 80% as singletons. Sequencing was carried out using PBMCs. These receptor sequences come from a woman aged 35 to 49 in good health and CMV-seropositive.

This sequence joins TRBV9 and TRBJ2-7, with D possibly matching TRBD1 (6 bases). This CDR3 region has 15 residues. With 4 bases removed from V and 3 bases from J, the gap between germline ends came to 17 bases. Germline CDR1 is SGDLS and CDR2 is YYNGEE. The CDR3 spells CASSPRAGAGYEQYF. The CDR3 region has the DNA TGTGCCAGCAGCCCCCGGGCAGGGGCGGGCTACGAGCAGTACTTC.

The rearrangement links TRBV7-8 to TRBJ2-7; TRBD1 matches at 7 bases. V lost 2 bases, J lost 3 bases, and 13 bases stayed unmatched. In germline, CDR1 is SGHVS, CDR2 FQNEAQ. The CDR3 runs 17 residues. The chain's CDR3 is CASSLSSTGAQGYEQYF. CDR3 nucleotides: TGTGCCAGCAGCTTAAGCTCCACAGGGGCCCAGGGCTACGAGCAGTACTTC.

V and J are TRBV28 and TRBJ1-3, with D hard to call. Looked up from germline, CDR1 is MDHEN and CDR2 is SYDVKM. V shed 3 bases and J shed 4 bases, with 10 bases lying between them. The CDR3 runs 14 residues. The chain's CDR3 is CASSFRTAGNTIYF. The CDR3 DNA follows: TGTGCCAGCAGTTTTCGTACAGCCGGAAACACCATATATTTT.

The chain links TRBV25-1 to TRBJ1-2; D remains ambiguous. The length of the CDR3 is 13 residues. Germline CDR1 reads MGHDK; CDR2 reads SYGVNS. V dropped 7 bases and J dropped 4 bases, with 13 bases sitting between them. CDR3 protein: CASTGVLSYGYTF. CDR3 DNA sequence: TGTGCCAGCACCGGGGTTCTCAGCTATGGCTACACCTTC.

The rearrangement joins TRBV27 to TRBJ1-6; TRBD1 might be the D (6 bases). Germline V gives CDR1 MNHEY, CDR2 SMNVEV (reference sequence). Trimming took 8 bases from V and 9 from J, leaving 20 bases between them. CDR3 length: 15 residues. CDR3 sequence reads: CASSTRGPLGSPLHF. The CDR3 nucleotides read TGTGCCAGCTCTACCAGGGGCCCACTTGGTTCACCCCTCCACTTT.

This clone was recorded a few times. The V and J genes are TRBV6-6 and TRBJ1-2; no definite D call. Trimming removed 8 bases from V and 1 base from J, with 11 bases in between. Germline V lookup: CDR1 MNHNY, CDR2 SVGAGI (reference sequence). The CDR3 covers 13 residues. The CDR3 region is CASGYSNNYGYTF. The CDR3 DNA reads TGTGCCAGCGGATACAGTAATAACTATGGCTACACCTTC.

The chain has TRBV7-9 and TRBJ2-1; TRBD2 agrees at 11 bases. CDR3 size: 13 residues. The germline V gene encodes CDR1 SEHNR and CDR2 FQNEAQ (reference sequence). V shed 5 bases and J 10 bases; nucleotides not matched to a gene: 4. The CDR3 here is CASSTTSGAEQFF. The CDR3 nucleotides are TGTGCCAGCAGCACGACTAGCGGGGCGGAGCAGTTCTTC.

V and J are TRBV2 and TRBJ2-3; D perhaps matches TRBD2 (6 bases). Trimming removed 6 bases at V and 4 bases at J, with 14 bases between. Germline V CDR1 and CDR2: SNHLY, FYNNEI. The CDR3 length is 14 residues. The CDR3 coding sequence is TGTGCCAGCAGAGCCGGGACTTTCGCAGATACGCAGTATTTT. The encoded protein is CASRAGTFADTQYF. The variable domain in full, with the rest retrieved from reference TRBV2 and TRBJ2-3, is EPEVTQTPSHQVTQMGQEVILRCVPISNHLYFYWYRQILGQKVEFLVSFYNNEISEKSEIFDDQFSVERPDGSNFTLKIRSTKLEDSAMYFCASRAGTFADTQYFGPGTRLTVL.

The chain joins TRBV4-2 to TRBJ2-7; possibly TRBD2 for D (6 bases). V lost 3 bases and J 3 bases, leaving 12 bases between the germline ends. Germline V gene sequence: CDR1 LGHNA, CDR2 YNFKEQ. This CDR3 is built from 14 residues. DNA of the CDR3: TGTGCCAGCAGCCAGGACACGGGGGACTACGAGCAGTACTTC. Its protein product is CASSQDTGDYEQYF.

CDR3: CASSQGYEDNSPLHF. As DNA, the CDR3 is TGTGCCAGCAGCCAAGGTTACGAGGATAATTCACCCCTCCACTTT. This chain links TRBV4-2 with TRBJ1-6; D gene uncertain. Germline V CDR1 and CDR2: LGHNA, YNFKEQ. V shed 1 base and J shed 5 bases, with 9 bases lying between them. CDR3 length equals 15 residues.

J is TRBJ1-1 and V is TRBV5-4, with TRBD1 matching over 8 bases. CDR1 and CDR2 (germline): SGHNT, YYREEE (reference sequence). The CDR3 totals 16 residues. Trimming at V came to 0 bases and at J to 5 bases, leaving 9 bases not matched to a gene. CDR3 protein: CASSLGIGRTGTEAFF. DNA of the CDR3: TGTGCCAGCAGCTTGGGGATAGGGCGGACAGGGACTGAAGCTTTCTTT.

As to this clone: At one boundary the junction diverges from the germline segment, which might be a read error. CDR3: CSSSSVNLGTSKSYEQYF. The CDR3 DNA reads TGTTCCAGCAGCTCTGTGAACCTAGGGACTTCTAAGTCCTACGAGCAGTACTTC. This chain uses TRBV7-9 with TRBJ2-7; TRBD2 might be the D (6 bases). The CDR3 is made up of 18 amino acids. Per germline, CDR1 SEHNR and CDR2 FQNEAQ (reference sequence).

The chain uses TRBV5-1 and TRBJ1-2, with 10 bases matching TRBD1. Germline values: CDR1 SGHRS, CDR2 YFSETQ. The V segment lost 0 bases and the J segment 7 bases; nucleotides outside the gene matches: 3. The CDR3 length is 14 residues. The CDR3, as DNA: TGCGCCAGCAGCTTGGGACAGGGGGCGTTTGGCTACACCTTC. Translation gives CASSLGQGAFGYTF.

To note about this clone: One junction end does not reproduce the germline sequence, and a read error may be involved. The gene calls are TRBV29-1 and TRBJ2-7; TRBD2 matches at 7 bases. CDR1 is SQVTM and CDR2 is ANQGSEA in the germline V gene. The CDR3 covers 12 residues. As DNA, the CDR3 is TGCAGCGTTGAAGAGCGGGACTACGAGCAGTGCTTC. This encodes CSVEERDYEQCF.

The chain carries TRBV11-2 and TRBJ1-3; D unclear. V was pared by 3 bases and J by 0 bases, with 12 bases between. Germline lookup yields CDR1 SGHAT and CDR2 FQNNGV. CDR3 length: 16 residues. Written as DNA, the CDR3 is TGTGCCAGCAGCTTCTACGCGGCCAGCTCTGGAAACACCATATATTTT. This gives the protein CASSFYAASSGNTIYF.

This clone was counted between two and nine times. This chain's CDR3 is CASSEWSSRGQVSQYF. CDR3 sequence (DNA): TGTGCCAGCAGTGAATGGAGTAGCAGGGGGCAAGTCAGTCAGTACTTC. The chain couples TRBV6-1 to TRBJ2-4; 8 nucleotides line up with TRBD1. CDR3 length equals 16 residues. J gave up 12 bases and V 2 bases, and 15 bases lay outside the gene matches. From germline, CDR1 is MNHNS and CDR2 SASEGT.

This chain uses TRBV2 with TRBJ1-1; TRBD1 agrees at 7 bases. The V gene end was trimmed by 6 bases and the J gene end by 6 bases; junction bases not matched to a gene: 16. Germline values: CDR1 SNHLY, CDR2 FYNNEI. The CDR3 is 16 residues long. This CDR3 reads CASRARTGEVGAEAFF. The CDR3, as DNA: TGTGCCAGCAGAGCCAGGACAGGAGAGGTCGGCGCTGAAGCTTTCTTT.

The chain joins TRBV19 to TRBJ2-1; 7 bases map to TRBD1. Germline values: CDR1 LNHDA, CDR2 SQIVND (reference sequence). J lost 5 bases, V lost 5 bases, and 9 bases had no gene match. The CDR3 covers 15 residues. This CDR3 reads CASSSRGQTDNEQFF. The CDR3 nucleotides are TGTGCCAGTAGTTCCCGGGGACAGACTGACAATGAGCAGTTCTTC. Filled out from reference TRBV19 and TRBJ2-1, the complete variable domain reads DGGITQSPKYLFRKEGQNVTLSCEQNLNHDAMYWYRQDPGQGLRLIYYSQIVNDFQKGDIAEGYSVSREKKESFPLTVTSAQKNPTAFYLCASSSRGQTDNEQFFGPGTRLTVL.

V gene TRBV5-5 combines with J gene TRBJ2-7; 10 positions agree with TRBD1. The CDR3 spans 14 residues. The germline V gene has CDR1 SGHKS and CDR2 YYEKEE (reference sequence). J was trimmed by 5 bases and V by 3 bases; bases with no gene match: 5. CDR3 region: CASSSGTGANEQYF. The CDR3 nucleotides read TGTGCCAGCAGCTCCGGGACAGGGGCCAACGAGCAGTACTTC. Combining the CDR3 with reference TRBV5-5 and TRBJ2-7 gives the whole variable domain DAGVTQSPTHLIKTRGQQVTLRCSPISGHKSVSWYQQVLGQGPQFIFQYYEKEERGRGNFPDRFSARQFPNYSSELNVNALLLGDSALYLCASSSGTGANEQYFGPGTRLTVT.

The chain recombines TRBV18 with TRBJ1-1; tentative D call: TRBD1 (5 bases). The CDR3 totals 17 residues. The germline V gene has CDR1 KGHSH and CDR2 LQKENI. V was clipped by 1 base and J by 0 bases, with 15 bases between them. CDR3 nucleotide sequence: TGTGCCAGCTCACCACTCCAGGGAGGGGCAATGAACACTGAAGCTTTCTTT. The encoded protein is CASSPLQGGAMNTEAFF.

CDR3 in amino acids: CASRRANTGELFF. CDR3 coding DNA: TGTGCCAGCCGGAGGGCAAACACCGGGGAGCTGTTTTTT. The J gene is TRBJ2-2, the V gene TRBV6-5; D is perhaps TRBD2 (6 bases). V was trimmed by 8 bases and J by 2 bases, leaving 9 bases between them. The germline gives CDR1 MNHEY, CDR2 SVGAGI. The CDR3 covers 13 residues.

This chain uses TRBV29-1 with TRBJ1-1; perhaps TRBD1 as D (6 bases). Germline CDR1 reads SQVTM; CDR2 reads ANQGSEA. CDR3 length: 13 amino acids. Trimming removed 4 bases at V and 1 base at J, with 10 bases between. In nucleotides, the CDR3 is TGCAGCGTTGCTAGGACAGCGAACACTGAAGCTTTCTTT. Protein: CSVARTANTEAFF.

The V call is TRBV5-6, the J call TRBJ1-2; TRBD1 aligns across 9 bases. This CDR3 region has 14 residues. The V gene's germline CDR1 is SGHDT and CDR2 YYEEEE. V lost 6 bases to trimming and J lost 2 bases; unmatched junction nucleotides: 5. This chain's CDR3 is CASTWDRANYGYTF. The DNA for the CDR3 is TGTGCCAGCACATGGGACAGGGCCAACTATGGCTACACCTTC.

The genes are TRBV6-5 and TRBJ2-3; perhaps TRBD2 as D (5 bases). Trimming shortened V by 6 bases and J by 7 bases, and 20 bases separated the two germline ends. Looked up from germline, CDR1 is MNHEY and CDR2 is SVGAGI. CDR3 size: 15 residues. CDR3: CASSAPGGNAYTQYF. In nucleotides, the CDR3 is TGTGCCAGCAGCGCGCCCGGAGGAAATGCGTATACGCAGTATTTT.

The V and J genes are TRBV7-2 and TRBJ2-3, with D possibly being TRBD1 (5 bases). V gave up 5 bases and J gave up 0 bases, with 21 bases separating them. Germline assignment: CDR1 SGHTA and CDR2 FQGNSA. This CDR3 is built from 18 residues. DNA of the CDR3: TGTGCCAGCAGCAGACGACAGAATAGATATACTAGCACAGATACGCAGTATTTT. Its protein product is CASSRRQNRYTSTDTQYF.